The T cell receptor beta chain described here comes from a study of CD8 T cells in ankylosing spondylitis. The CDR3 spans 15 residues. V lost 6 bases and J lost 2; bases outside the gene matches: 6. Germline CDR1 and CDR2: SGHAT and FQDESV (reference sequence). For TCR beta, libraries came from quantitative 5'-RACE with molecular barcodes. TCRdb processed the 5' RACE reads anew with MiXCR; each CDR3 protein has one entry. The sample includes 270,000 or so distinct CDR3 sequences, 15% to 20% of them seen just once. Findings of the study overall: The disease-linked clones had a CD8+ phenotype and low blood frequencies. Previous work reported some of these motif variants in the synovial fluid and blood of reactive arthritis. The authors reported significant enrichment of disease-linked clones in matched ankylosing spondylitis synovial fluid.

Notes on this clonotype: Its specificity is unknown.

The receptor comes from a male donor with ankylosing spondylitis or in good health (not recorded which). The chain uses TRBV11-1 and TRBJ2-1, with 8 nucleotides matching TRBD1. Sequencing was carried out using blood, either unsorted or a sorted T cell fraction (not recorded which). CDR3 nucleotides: TGTGCCAGCAGGTCAAGACAGGGGACCTACAATGAGCAGTTCTTC. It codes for CASRSRQGTYNEQFF.